The 11 T cell receptor beta chains below come from one sample, sequenced in a study of vaccination effects on CD4 cells after COVID-19 (dated 2022 in TCRdb). To identify antigen-specific CD4+ T cell clonotypes by their expansion, the ViraFEST assay first stimulated PBMC with viral peptide pools and then applied TCR sequencing. After more than 9 days of culture, CD4+ T cells were isolated with the EasySep CD4+ T cell isolation kit. PCR-confirmed SARS-CoV-2 infection had occurred in convalescent patients between March and December 2020, before the Alpha, Beta and Delta variants emerged in the United States. No cognate antigen is known for these TCRs. Libraries were made using the immunoSEQ multiplex PCR assay. TCRdb re-hosts the immuneACCESS table, in-frame sequences only. Its copies lack some clones; in the studies checked, an unresolved V gene accounts for under half of them, and the cause for the rest is not known. This sample gives about 45,000 clones in total; 60% to 75% of them show up just once. The top ten clonotypes cover roughly 30% of the sample.

The specimen was CD4+ T cells from PBMCs cultured with a peptide pool, collected before COVID-19 vaccination. These receptors all stem from a human donor who had a prior SARS-CoV-2 infection.

This rearrangement joins TRBV5-1 to TRBJ2-7; tentative D call: TRBD1 (6 bases). The V end lost 2 bases, the J end lost 0 bases, and 15 bases lay between the germline ends. This CDR3 region has 16 residues. Per germline, CDR1 SGHRS and CDR2 YFSETQ. Here the CDR3 DNA reads TGCGCCAGCAGCTTAGCTCCGGGACACAACTCCTACGAGCAGTACTTC. Translation: CASSLAPGHNSYEQYF.

V gene TRBV9 combines with J gene TRBJ1-1; tentatively, D is TRBD1 (5 bases). The CDR3 is 16 residues long. The V gene lost 0 bases and the J gene lost 6 bases, with 18 bases spanning the gap. Germline assignment: CDR1 SGDLS and CDR2 YYNGEE. CDR3 loop: CASSVGAGDLDAEAFF. The CDR3 DNA reads as TGTGCCAGCAGCGTAGGAGCCGGGGACTTGGATGCTGAAGCTTTCTTT.

Here the CDR3 reads CASSLPGTYEQYF. The DNA of the CDR3 is TGTGCCAGCAGCTTACCAGGGACCTACGAGCAGTACTTC. The rearrangement uses TRBV7-9 and TRBJ2-7, with D perhaps matching TRBD1 (5 bases). The CDR3 runs to 13 residues. Trimming pared 2 bases from V and 2 bases from J, leaving 7 bases between. Germline V gene lookup returns CDR1 SEHNR and CDR2 FQNEAQ (reference sequence). The full variable domain, completed using reference TRBV7-9 and TRBJ2-7, is DTGVSQNPRHKITKRGQNVTFRCDPISEHNRLYWYRQTLGQGPEFLTYFQNEAQLEKSRLLSDRFSAERPKGSFSTLEIQRTEQGDSAMYLCASSLPGTYEQYFGPGTRLTVT.

The chain combines TRBV5-4 with TRBJ2-1; 12 bases are a match to TRBD2. The J segment lost 2 bases and the V segment lost 7 bases, leaving 1 base of the junction unmatched. The germline V gene encodes CDR1 SGHNT and CDR2 YYREEE (reference sequence). CDR3 size: 14 residues. Here the CDR3 reads CASGLAGPYNEQFF. The CDR3 DNA reads as TGTGCCAGCGGACTAGCGGGGCCCTACAATGAGCAGTTCTTC.

V usage is TRBV3-1 (or the pseudogene TRBV3-2) and J usage is TRBJ1-4; D is unclear. CDR1 is LGHDT, CDR2 YNNKEL, per germline (reference sequence). The CDR3 is 15 amino acids. V lost 1 base, J lost 2 bases, and 8 bases lay in between. Here the CDR3 DNA reads TGTGCCAGCAGCCAAGTGTTGGATACTAATGAAAAACTGTTTTTT. Protein product: CASSQVLDTNEKLFF.

The V and J genes are TRBV4-3 and TRBJ2-3; a weak D match, TRBD2 (6 bases). CDR1 and CDR2 from the germline V gene are LGHNA and YSLEER. This CDR3 region has 15 residues. The V and J ends lost 0 bases and 0 bases respectively, with 7 bases between them. DNA of the CDR3: TGCGCCAGCAGCCAAGAGGCGGGGAGCACAGATACGCAGTATTTT. Translating gives CASSQEAGSTDTQYF.

The chain has TRBV12-3 or TRBV12-4 and TRBJ1-1; tentative D call: TRBD1 (6 bases). The CDR3 covers 11 residues. The V end was cut by 3 bases, the J end by 11 bases, with 10 bases between. CDR3 amino acids: CASSFTGSAFF. The CDR3 DNA reads TGTGCCAGCAGTTTTACAGGGAGCGCTTTCTTT.

This chain uses TRBV21-1 with TRBJ2-7; TRBD1, the D gene given by the table, was not confirmed from the DNA. TRBV21-1 has pseudogene status. The CDR3 totals 15 residues. The CDR3 bases are TGTGCCAGCAGCAATCATCGGACAGGCAATAGAGAGCAATACTTC. It codes for CASSNHRTGNREQYF.

This clone came up once. The rearrangement joins TRBV18 to TRBJ2-5; the D gene is possibly TRBD2 (5 bases). The V and J ends lost 1 base and 4 bases respectively, with 10 bases between them. This CDR3 contains 14 residues. Germline V CDR1 and CDR2: KGHSH, LQKENI. CDR3: CASSPQGRGETQYF. The CDR3 DNA sequence: TGTGCCAGCTCACCACAGGGCCGGGGAGAGACCCAGTACTTC. The complete variable domain, with remaining parts taken from reference TRBV18 and TRBJ2-5, reads NAGVMQNPRHLVRRRGQEARLRCSPMKGHSHVYWYRQLPEEGLKFMVYLQKENIIDESGMPKERFSAEFPKEGPSILRIQQVVRGDSAAYFCASSPQGRGETQYFGPGTRLLVL.

The chain joins TRBV11-3 to TRBJ2-5; D gene ambiguous. The CDR3 consists of 14 residues. CDR1 is SGHNT, CDR2 YENEEA, per germline. V gave up 4 bases and J gave up 4 bases, with 13 bases separating them. CDR3 in amino acids: CASSSGHAGETQYF. CDR3 nucleotide sequence: TGTGCCAGCAGCTCCGGGCACGCCGGAGAGACCCAGTACTTC.

The chain combines TRBV11-2 with TRBJ2-7; 8 nucleotides align to TRBD1. The length of the CDR3 is 18 residues. The junction had 13 bases not matched to a gene; V was cut back by 1 base and J by 2 bases. The germline V gene encodes CDR1 SGHAT and CDR2 FQNNGV. The CDR3 loop is CASSLVFGRGHSAYEQYF. CDR3 sequence (DNA): TGTGCCAGCAGCTTAGTATTTGGCAGGGGGCACTCGGCCTACGAGCAGTACTTC.